This T cell receptor beta chain was retrieved from a study of cytomegalovirus exposure and HLA in healthy donors. Study results and limitations: Rare sequences made up most TCRs, while some public TCRs were found in many donors.

Profiling relied on immunoSEQ multiplex PCR, and the TCRdb table lists in-frame clones only, not all of them. The sample holds tens of thousands of clones, approximately 84% seen once. About this clone: Its specificity is unknown.

The receptor comes from a young woman in good health and CMV-seropositive. Sequenced material: PBMCs.

CDR3 region: CASSSHLQGAPYGYTF. DNA for the CDR3: TGTGCCAGCAGTTCACACCTACAGGGGGCCCCCTATGGCTACACCTTC. The rearrangement joins TRBV27 to TRBJ1-2; TRBD1 aligns across 9 bases. V lost 4 bases, J lost 4 bases, and 10 bases stayed unmatched. The CDR3 runs to 16 residues. From germline, CDR1 is MNHEY and CDR2 SMNVEV (reference sequence).